Listed here are 3 T cell receptor beta chains from one sample, sequenced in a study of shared clonotypes between healthy human individuals. Produced via immunoSEQ multiplex PCR; TCRdb's table is partial and in-frame only. This table has fewer than 2.5 million clones, approximately 93% appearing once. The sequencing input was naive CD4+ T cells from PBMCs. Subset described: CD45RA+ positively selected. These receptors originate from a man between 18 and 35 years old in good health. Some clones in this sample may be carry-over from other donors' samples.

Only one count was recorded for this clone. The identical CDR3 is also encoded by other nucleotide sequences in the sample. This sequence joins TRBV18 and TRBJ1-1; D not certain. The V and J ends lost 2 bases and 0 bases respectively, with 7 bases between them. Germline CDR1 is KGHSH and CDR2 is LQKENI. This CDR3 has 14 residues. In nucleotides, the CDR3 is TGTGCCAGCTCACCAGGCCAGATGAACACTGAAGCTTTCTTT. Translation gives CASSPGQMNTEAFF.

This clone was found once. An end of the junction differs from the germline gene, which may be a read error. The chain carries TRBV18 and TRBJ2-7; D is perhaps TRBD1 or TRBD2 (6 bases each). The CDR3 runs to 12 residues. Germline V gene data show CDR1 as KGHSH and CDR2 as LQKENI. CDR3 sequence: CASSPGDLAGDF. The CDR3, as DNA: TGTGCCAGCTCGCCGGGGGACCTAGCAGGGGACTTC. The variable domain in full, with the rest retrieved from reference TRBV18 and TRBJ2-7, is NAGVMQNPRHLVRRRGQEARLRCSPMKGHSHVYWYRQLPEEGLKFMVYLQKENIIDESGMPKERFSAEFPKEGPSILRIQQVVRGDSAAYFCASSPGDLAGDFGPGTRLTVT.

The chain joins TRBV7-9 to TRBJ2-5; D may be TRBD2 (5 bases). This CDR3 region has 16 residues. From germline, CDR1 is SEHNR and CDR2 FQNEAQ (reference sequence). V dropped 1 base and J dropped 4 bases, with 16 bases sitting between them. The CDR3: CASSLGTSSGGETQYF. In nucleotides, the CDR3 is TGTGCCAGCAGCTTAGGAACAAGTAGTGGAGGAGAGACCCAGTACTTC.